Reported below is one T cell receptor (beta chain). The antigen is unknown. This entry belongs to a study of shared clonotypes between healthy human individuals. About the study: A couple of women and three men aged 18 to 49 served as donors.

PBMC DNA, left unsorted, was sequenced on ten immunoSEQ deep assay plates. Sequenced by immunoSEQ multiplex PCR; TCRdb stores in-frame clones only, minus some. The sample shows 450,000 to 500,000 clones, almost 80% of them seen only once. The germline V and J ends were trimmed by 2 bases and 6 bases, with 10 bases remaining between them. The CDR3 contains 13 residues. The germline V gene encodes CDR1 GTSNPN and CDR2 SVGIG (reference sequence). The study's findings and limits: The sampled material consisted only of blood, and tissue repertoires are likely to differ.

The receptor was derived from a woman aged 40 to 55 in good health. Some clones in this sample may be carry-over from other donors' samples. The source material was PBMCs. This chain joins TRBV30 and TRBJ1-4; no clear D gene. In DNA, the CDR3 is TGTGCCTGGAGTCTACAAGTCGATGAAAAACTGTTTTTT. Translated: CAWSLQVDEKLFF. The whole variable domain, remainder taken from reference TRBV30 and TRBJ1-4, is SQTIHQWPATLVQPVGSPLSLECTVEGTSNPNLYWYRQAAGRGLQLLFYSVGIGQISSEVPQNLSASRPQDRQFILSSKKLLLSDSGFYLCAWSLQVDEKLFFGSGTQLSVL.